Shown below are 12 T cell receptor beta chains from a single sample sequenced in a study of blood T cell repertoires in COVID-19. Assay used: immunoSEQ multiplex PCR; TCRdb lists only in-frame clones, some missing. Among 90,000 to 100,000 clones, 70% to 85% were seen once, and the ten largest hold 11%. The sequencing sample was made of peripheral blood. Every receptor here comes from a man aged 65-85 years with active or convalescent COVID-19.

V usage is TRBV6-5 and J usage is TRBJ2-1; maybe TRBD2 (6 bases). V lost 0 bases and J lost 6, with 15 bases in between. The CDR3 extends over 16 amino acids. Germline V gene sequence: CDR1 MNHEY, CDR2 SVGAGI. CDR3 in DNA: TGTGCCAGCAGTTACTCGAGCGGGCCTGGGGGCAATGAGCAGTTCTTC. Residues: CASSYSSGPGGNEQFF.

The chain combines TRBV2 with TRBJ2-6; 7 bases map to TRBD2. This CDR3 has 15 amino acids. V gave up 7 bases and J gave up 0 bases; unmatched junction bases: 3. Germline-derived CDR1 and CDR2 are SNHLY and FYNNEI. The CDR3 reads CASKGGFSGANVLTF. The CDR3, as DNA: TGTGCCAGCAAGGGAGGGTTCTCTGGGGCCAACGTCCTGACTTTC.

This clone was seen once. This chain connects TRBV5-1 to TRBJ2-1, with TRBD2 as a possible D gene (6 bases). V lost 4 bases, J lost 8 bases, and 19 bases lay in between. The CDR3 is made up of 15 amino acids. The V gene's germline CDR1 is SGHRS and CDR2 YFSETQ. The CDR3: CASSPPAGSNDEQFF. The CDR3 coding sequence is TGCGCCAGCAGCCCCCCGGCGGGGTCAAACGATGAGCAGTTCTTC. Filled out from reference TRBV5-1 and TRBJ2-1, the complete variable domain reads KAGVTQTPRYLIKTRGQQVTLSCSPISGHRSVSWYQQTPGQGLQFLFEYFSETQRNKGNFPGRFSGRQFSNSRSEMNVSTLELGDSALYLCASSPPAGSNDEQFFGPGTRLTVL.

The rearrangement uses TRBV18 and TRBJ2-7; D may be TRBD2 (6 bases). V gave up 2 bases and J gave up 4 bases, with 12 bases separating them. The CDR3 sequence is 14 residues long. Germline V gene sequence: CDR1 KGHSH, CDR2 LQKENI. This CDR3 reads CASSPVSGLYEQYF. The DNA of the CDR3 is TGTGCCAGCTCACCAGTTAGCGGATTGTACGAGCAGTACTTC.

The genes are TRBV6-5 and TRBJ2-4, with a tentative D call TRBD2 (5 bases). V was shortened by 3 bases and J by 1 base, with 13 bases between the two germline ends. CDR1 MNHEY and CDR2 SVGAGI come from the germline V gene. The CDR3 has 16 amino acids. The CDR3 DNA sequence: TGTGCCAGCAGTTATCTATCGGGGTTGGCCAAAAACATTCAGTACTTC. Translation gives CASSYLSGLAKNIQYF.

The V gene is TRBV18, the J gene TRBJ2-3; a weak D match, TRBD2 (6 bases). With 6 bases removed from V and 2 bases from J, the gap between germline ends came to 9 bases. Germline V CDR1 and CDR2: KGHSH, LQKENI. The CDR3 loop spans 13 amino acids. CDR3 DNA sequence: TGTGCCAGCTCTCCGGGGGACACAGATACGCAGTATTTT. Protein sequence: CASSPGDTDTQYF. The entire variable domain, with the rest obtained from reference TRBV18 and TRBJ2-3, is as follows: NAGVMQNPRHLVRRRGQEARLRCSPMKGHSHVYWYRQLPEEGLKFMVYLQKENIIDESGMPKERFSAEFPKEGPSILRIQQVVRGDSAAYFCASSPGDTDTQYFGPGTRLTVL.

This chain links TRBV18 with TRBJ1-3, with D maybe TRBD1 (5 bases). Trimming removed 3 bases at V and 1 base at J, with 10 bases between. CDR1 is KGHSH and CDR2 is LQKENI in the germline V gene. This CDR3 contains 15 residues. CDR3 nucleotide sequence: TGTGCCAGCTCACCCTCAGGGCTGTCTGGAAACACCATATATTTT. Its protein is CASSPSGLSGNTIYF.

In this sample, this clone turned up once. The chain is built from TRBV7-3 and TRBJ1-2; TRBD1 matches 9 bases. Looked up from germline, CDR1 is SGHTA and CDR2 is FQGTGA. Trimming cost V 0 bases and J 6 bases; bases outside gene matches: 5. The CDR3 has 15 residues. CDR3 residues: CASSLTDRGKDGYTF. CDR3 coding DNA: TGTGCCAGCAGCTTAACGGACAGGGGCAAGGATGGCTACACCTTC.

V is TRBV9 and J is TRBJ2-2; TRBD1 matches 9 bases. Per the germline V gene, CDR1 is SGDLS and CDR2 is YYNGEE. The CDR3 length is 16 residues. Trimming took 3 bases from V and 3 from J; bases not matched to a gene: 6. This chain's CDR3 is CASSGRDRVDTGELFF. CDR3 DNA: TGTGCCAGCAGCGGGCGGGACAGGGTAGACACCGGGGAGCTGTTTTTT.

The sample holds many counts of this clone. The DNA for the CDR3 is TGTGCCAGCAGTGGACAGGTCTCCTACGAGCAGTACTTC. Its protein is CASSGQVSYEQYF. This chain links TRBV2 with TRBJ2-7, with TRBD1 as a possible D gene (6 bases). The CDR3 sequence is 13 residues long. Germline assignment: CDR1 SNHLY and CDR2 FYNNEI. V lost 4 bases and J 0 bases, leaving 7 bases between the germline ends.

The genes are TRBV4-1 and TRBJ1-5; 7 bases align to TRBD1. Looked up from germline, CDR1 is MGHRA and CDR2 is YSYEKL. V lost 1 base, J lost 6 bases, and 6 bases stayed unmatched. The CDR3 length is 15 residues. The CDR3 loop is CASSQGQGRSQPQHF. For the CDR3, the DNA is TGCGCCAGCAGCCAAGGACAGGGTAGGAGTCAGCCCCAGCATTTT.

CDR3 sequence: CASSQTGFESGYTF. The CDR3 DNA reads as TGTGCCAGCTCACAAACAGGGTTTGAGAGTGGCTACACCTTC. The chain combines TRBV18 with TRBJ1-2, with a possible D match to TRBD1 (6 bases). Trimming took 4 bases from V and 7 from J, leaving 16 bases between them. Germline CDR1 and CDR2: KGHSH and LQKENI. CDR3 size: 14 residues.